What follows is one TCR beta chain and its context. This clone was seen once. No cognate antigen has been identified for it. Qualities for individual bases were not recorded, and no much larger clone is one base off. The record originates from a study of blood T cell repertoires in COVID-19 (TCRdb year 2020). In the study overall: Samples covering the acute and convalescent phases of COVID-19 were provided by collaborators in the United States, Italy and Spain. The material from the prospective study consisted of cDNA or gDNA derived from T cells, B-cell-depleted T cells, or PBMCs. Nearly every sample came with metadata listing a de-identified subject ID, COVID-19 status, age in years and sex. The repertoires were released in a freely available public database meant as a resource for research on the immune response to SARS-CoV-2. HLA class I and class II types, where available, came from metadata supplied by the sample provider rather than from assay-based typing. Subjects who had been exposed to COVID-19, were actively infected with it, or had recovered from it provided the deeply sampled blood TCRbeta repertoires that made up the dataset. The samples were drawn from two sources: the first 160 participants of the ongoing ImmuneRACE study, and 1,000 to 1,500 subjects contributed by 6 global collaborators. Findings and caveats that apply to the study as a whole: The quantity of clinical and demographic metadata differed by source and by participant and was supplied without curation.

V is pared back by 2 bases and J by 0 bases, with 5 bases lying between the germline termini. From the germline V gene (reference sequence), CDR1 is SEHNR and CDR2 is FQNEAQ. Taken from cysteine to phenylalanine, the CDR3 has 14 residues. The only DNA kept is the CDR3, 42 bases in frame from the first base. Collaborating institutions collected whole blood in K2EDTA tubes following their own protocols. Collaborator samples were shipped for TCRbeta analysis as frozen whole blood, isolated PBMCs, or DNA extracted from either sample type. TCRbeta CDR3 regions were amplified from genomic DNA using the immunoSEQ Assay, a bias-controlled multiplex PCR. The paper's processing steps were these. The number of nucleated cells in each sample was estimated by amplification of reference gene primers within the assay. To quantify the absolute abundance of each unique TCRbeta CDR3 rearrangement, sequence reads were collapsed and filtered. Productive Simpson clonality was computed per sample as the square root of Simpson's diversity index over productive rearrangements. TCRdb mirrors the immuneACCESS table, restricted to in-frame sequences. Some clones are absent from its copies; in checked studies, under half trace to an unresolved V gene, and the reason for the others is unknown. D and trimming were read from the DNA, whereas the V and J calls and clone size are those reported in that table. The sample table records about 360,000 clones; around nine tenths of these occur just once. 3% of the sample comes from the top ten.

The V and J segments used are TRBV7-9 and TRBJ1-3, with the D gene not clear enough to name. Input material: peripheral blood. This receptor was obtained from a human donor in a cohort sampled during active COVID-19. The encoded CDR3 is CASSLSYSGNTIYF. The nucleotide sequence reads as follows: TGTGCCAGCAGCTTATCCTACTCTGGAAACACCATATATTTT.